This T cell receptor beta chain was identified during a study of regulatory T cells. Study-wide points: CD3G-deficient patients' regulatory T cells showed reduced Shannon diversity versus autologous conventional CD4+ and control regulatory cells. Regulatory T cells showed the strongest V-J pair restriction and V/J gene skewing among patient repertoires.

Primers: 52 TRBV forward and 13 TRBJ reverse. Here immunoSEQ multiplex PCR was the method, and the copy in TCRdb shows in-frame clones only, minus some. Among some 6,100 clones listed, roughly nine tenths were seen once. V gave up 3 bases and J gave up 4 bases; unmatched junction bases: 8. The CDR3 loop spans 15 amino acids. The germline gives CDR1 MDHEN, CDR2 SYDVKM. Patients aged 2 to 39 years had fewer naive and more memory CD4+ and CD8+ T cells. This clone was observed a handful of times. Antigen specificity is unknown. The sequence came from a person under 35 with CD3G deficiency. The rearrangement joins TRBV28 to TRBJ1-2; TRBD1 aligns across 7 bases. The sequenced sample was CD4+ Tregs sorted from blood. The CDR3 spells CASSFDRAGGYGYTF. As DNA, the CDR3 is TGTGCCAGCAGTTTCGACAGGGCAGGAGGCTATGGCTACACCTTC.